These 19 T cell receptor beta chains were all obtained from the same sample, sequenced in a study of cytomegalovirus exposure and HLA in healthy donors. Here immunoSEQ multiplex PCR was the method, and the copy in TCRdb shows in-frame clones only, minus some. The sample lists about 68,000 clones; over 80% were seen once. The sample consisted of PBMCs. These receptors all stem from a man younger than 35 in good health and CMV-seronegative.

The chain combines TRBV2 with TRBJ1-2; no clear D gene. This CDR3 comprises 12 residues. Germline CDR1 and CDR2: SNHLY and FYNNEI. V was cut by 3 bases and J by 2 bases, with 4 bases left in between. CDR3 sequence: CASSDTNYGYTF. The CDR3 coding sequence is TGTGCCAGCAGTGATACAAACTATGGCTACACCTTC.

The gene calls are TRBV27 and TRBJ2-7, with 12 bases lining up with TRBD1. The CDR3 extends over 13 amino acids. J gave up 9 bases and V 11 bases, and 11 bases lay outside the gene matches. Germline V gene sequence: CDR1 MNHEY, CDR2 SMNVEV (reference sequence). Here the CDR3 DNA reads TGTGCCTCCACAACGGGACAGGGGGCTGTGCAGTACTTC. Translation gives CASTTGQGAVQYF.

The chain has TRBV28 and TRBJ2-7, with D maybe TRBD1 (5 bases). Per the germline V gene, CDR1 is MDHEN and CDR2 is SYDVKM. V was clipped by 4 bases and J by 3 bases, with 10 bases between them. This CDR3 is built from 13 residues. The CDR3 protein is CASSYQGDYEQYF. The CDR3 coding sequence is TGTGCCAGCAGTTATCAAGGGGACTACGAGCAGTACTTC. Full variable domain (rest looked up from reference TRBV28 and TRBJ2-7): DVKVTQSSRYLVKRTGEKVFLECVQDMDHENMFWYRQDPGLGLRLIYFSYDVKMKEKGDIPEGYSVSREKKERFSLILESASTNQTSMYLCASSYQGDYEQYFGPGTRLTVT.

CDR3 nucleotides: TGTGCCAGCAGTTTATCGCGGGACTTTTCCTACGAGCAGTACTTC. Translation gives CASSLSRDFSYEQYF. The chain recombines TRBV27 with TRBJ2-7, with TRBD2 as a possible D gene (6 bases). The V and J ends lost 0 bases and 1 base respectively, with 10 bases between them. The CDR3 is 15 amino acids. Germline V gene lookup returns CDR1 MNHEY and CDR2 SMNVEV (reference sequence).

V usage is TRBV2 and J usage is TRBJ2-5; 7 nucleotides line up with TRBD2. Trimming removed 6 bases from V and 4 bases from J; junction bases left unmatched: 5. Per the germline V gene, CDR1 is SNHLY and CDR2 is FYNNEI. This CDR3 has 13 residues. The CDR3 nucleotides are TGTGCCAGCAGAGGACTAGTTGCAGAGACCCAGTACTTC. It translates to CASRGLVAETQYF.

This sequence joins TRBV19 and TRBJ1-5; D gene ambiguous. The V end was cut by 7 bases, the J end by 3 bases, with 13 bases between. The CDR3 is 14 residues long. Germline lookup yields CDR1 LNHDA and CDR2 SQIVND (reference sequence). CDR3 nucleotide sequence: TGTGCCAGTATGGAGGGAGTCCCCAATCAGCCCCAGCATTTT. This encodes CASMEGVPNQPQHF.

The chain links TRBV7-2 to TRBJ2-2; D gene ambiguous. The CDR3 has 13 amino acids. V was pared by 3 bases and J by 4 bases, with 6 bases between. Germline lookup yields CDR1 SGHTA and CDR2 FQGNSA. The chain's CDR3 is CASSFASTGELFF. The CDR3, as DNA: TGTGCCAGCAGCTTTGCTAGCACCGGGGAGCTGTTTTTT.

This rearrangement joins TRBV7-9 to TRBJ1-2; unclear D gene. V lost 3 bases and J 2 bases, leaving 7 bases between the germline ends. This CDR3 has 13 amino acids. The germline CDR1 and CDR2 sequences are SEHNR and FQNEAQ (reference sequence). For the CDR3, the DNA is TGTGCCAGCAGCTTCGGGGAGAACTATGGCTACACCTTC. Encoded protein: CASSFGENYGYTF.

V usage is TRBV9 and J usage is TRBJ2-3, with D possibly matching TRBD1 (6 bases). The CDR3 is 14 amino acids. The germline V gene encodes CDR1 SGDLS and CDR2 YYNGEE. V lost 4 bases, J lost 6 bases, and 15 bases lay in between. CDR3 in DNA: TGTGCCAGCAGCCCTACCGGACAGCCGGATACGCAGTATTTT. Protein: CASSPTGQPDTQYF.

This sequence joins TRBV4-3 and TRBJ2-1; D is perhaps TRBD2 (6 bases). The ends were cut back, 7 bases at V and 4 bases at J, with 14 bases in the middle. The CDR3 runs 14 residues. Germline V gene lookup returns CDR1 LGHNA and CDR2 YSLEER. CDR3 sequence (DNA): TGCGCCAGCACCGAGGGACTTAAATACAATGAGCAGTTCTTC. It encodes CASTEGLKYNEQFF.

Comments on this clone: This CDR3 is also generated by other DNA sequences in the sample. V usage is TRBV15 and J usage is TRBJ1-1; a weak D match, TRBD1 (5 bases). The CDR3 has 14 amino acids. The ends were cut back, 0 bases at V and 0 bases at J, with 5 bases in the middle. Germline V gene lookup returns CDR1 LNHNV and CDR2 YYDKDF (reference sequence). This chain's CDR3 is CATSRDRVNTEAFF. CDR3 DNA sequence: TGTGCCACCAGCAGAGACAGGGTGAACACTGAAGCTTTCTTT.

The V and J genes are TRBV6-1 and TRBJ2-1; 8 nucleotides agree with TRBD1. The germline V gene encodes CDR1 MNHNS and CDR2 SASEGT. The CDR3 length is 15 residues. V lost 4 bases, J lost 2 bases, and 4 bases stayed unmatched. This CDR3 reads CASSVTGGTYNEQFF. Written as DNA, the CDR3 is TGTGCCAGCAGTGTTACAGGGGGAACCTACAATGAGCAGTTCTTC.

V usage is TRBV5-1 and J usage is TRBJ2-3; 11 nucleotides match TRBD2. After removal of 4 bases from V and 2 bases from J, the junction contained 6 bases not matched to a gene. CDR3 length equals 16 residues. Germline V CDR1 and CDR2: SGHRS, YFSETQ. CDR3 sequence reads: CASSPRTSGHTDTQYF. The CDR3 bases are TGCGCCAGCAGCCCCCGGACTAGCGGGCACACAGATACGCAGTATTTT.

The chain is built from TRBV5-4 and TRBJ2-7; TRBD1 matches at 9 bases. CDR1 SGHNT and CDR2 YYREEE come from the germline V gene (reference sequence). V lost 4 bases and J lost 5; bases outside the gene matches: 4. This CDR3 is 13 amino acids long. The CDR3 DNA follows: TGTGCCAGCAGCCCTGGGACAGGGAACGAGCAGTACTTC. Translating it yields CASSPGTGNEQYF.

The V gene is TRBV30, the J gene TRBJ2-3; maybe TRBD2 (6 bases). CDR1 and CDR2 (germline): GTSNPN, SVGIG (reference sequence). CDR3 length: 16 residues. V was cut by 1 base and J by 3 bases, with 17 bases left in between. The CDR3 protein is CAWSDIPGGATDTQYF. The CDR3 nucleotides are TGTGCCTGGAGTGATATTCCAGGAGGGGCGACAGATACGCAGTATTTT.

This chain uses TRBV11-2 with TRBJ1-2; D not resolved. CDR1 is SGHAT, CDR2 FQNNGV, per germline. Trimming shortened V by 0 bases and J by 8 bases, and 16 bases separated the two germline ends. The CDR3 has 15 amino acids. CDR3 residues: CASSLDDSIIYGYTF. The CDR3 DNA is TGTGCCAGCAGCTTAGATGATTCCATAATCTACGGCTACACCTTC.

In this sample, this clone turned up once. The CDR3 DNA reads as TGTGCCATACCGTCAGCGGGAGGCACGAACACCGGGGAGCTGTTTTTT. Protein: CAIPSAGGTNTGELFF. The chain carries TRBV10-3 and TRBJ2-2; TRBD2 aligns across 9 bases. This CDR3 spans 16 amino acids. The germline V gene has CDR1 ENHRY and CDR2 SYGVKD. J lost 0 bases, V lost 9 bases, and 8 bases had no gene match.

This chain connects TRBV20-1 to TRBJ1-1, with 8 bases matching TRBD1. Germline-derived CDR1 and CDR2 are DFQATT and SNEGSKA (reference sequence). Losses at the gene ends were 2 bases for V and 8 bases for J; bases not matched to a gene: 1. This CDR3 has 11 residues. The CDR3 spells CSARWDREAFF. For the CDR3, the DNA is TGCAGTGCTAGATGGGACAGGGAAGCTTTCTTT.

The V and J genes are TRBV2 and TRBJ1-1; 8 bases are shared with TRBD1. CDR3 length equals 13 residues. Germline CDR1 and CDR2: SNHLY and FYNNEI. J gave up 4 bases and V 7 bases, and 5 bases lay outside the gene matches. This chain's CDR3 is CASTLTGGTEAFF. CDR3 coding DNA: TGTGCCAGCACCTTAACAGGGGGCACTGAAGCTTTCTTT.